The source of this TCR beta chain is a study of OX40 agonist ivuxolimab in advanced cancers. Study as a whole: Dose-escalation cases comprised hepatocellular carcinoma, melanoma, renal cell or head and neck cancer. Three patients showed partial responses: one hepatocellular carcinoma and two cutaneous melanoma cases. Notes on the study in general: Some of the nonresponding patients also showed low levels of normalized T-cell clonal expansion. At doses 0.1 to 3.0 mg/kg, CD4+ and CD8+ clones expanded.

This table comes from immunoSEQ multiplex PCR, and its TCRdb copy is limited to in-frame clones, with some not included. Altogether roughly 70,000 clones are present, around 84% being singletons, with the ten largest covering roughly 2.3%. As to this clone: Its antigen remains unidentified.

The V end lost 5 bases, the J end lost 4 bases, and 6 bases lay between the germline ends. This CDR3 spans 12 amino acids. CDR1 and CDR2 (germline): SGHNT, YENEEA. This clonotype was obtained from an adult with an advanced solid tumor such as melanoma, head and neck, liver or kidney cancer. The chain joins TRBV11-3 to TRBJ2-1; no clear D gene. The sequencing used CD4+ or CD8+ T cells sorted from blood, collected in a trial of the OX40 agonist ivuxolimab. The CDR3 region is CASSKGYNEQFF. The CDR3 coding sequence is TGTGCCAGCAGCAAAGGGTACAATGAGCAGTTCTTC.